This T cell receptor (beta chain) derives from a study of human T cells and chemical hapten exposure. In regard to this clonotype: Its matching antigen is unknown.

Time point here: patch test 3, about 24 weeks after DPC sensitization. The treatment was: therapeutic diphenylcyclopropenone sensitization with weekly scalp DPC. From germline, CDR1 is LGHDT and CDR2 YNNKEL (reference sequence). The V segment lost 4 bases and the J segment 4 bases; nucleotides outside the gene matches: 7. The length of the CDR3 is 15 residues. General study findings and limits: There were significantly more large CDR3 similarity clusters among expanded TCRs than among controls.

TCRdb re-derived calls from the RACE reads in MiXCR, one entry per CDR3 protein. The table shows 80,000 to 100,000 distinct CDR3 sequences, with 9.5% to 14% occurring only once. The sequenced sample was whole blood, obtained in connection with sensitization to the hapten diphenylcyclopropenone (DPC). This clonotype originated in a woman aged 50 to 60 with alopecia areata. Some clones in this sample may be carry-over from other donors' samples. This rearrangement joins TRBV3-1 to TRBJ2-7; TRBD2 agrees at 10 bases. For the CDR3, the DNA is TGTGCCAGCAGCCCTGGACTAGCGGAACTTTACGAGCAGTACTTC. Its translation: CASSPGLAELYEQYF.